This TCR beta chain was captured in a study of blood T cell repertoires in COVID-19. Across the whole study: T cells, B-cell-depleted T cells, or PBMCs supplied cDNA or gDNA.

The V gene end was trimmed by 4 bases and the J gene end by 4 bases; junction bases not matched to a gene: 3. The CDR3 runs 13 residues. CDR1 is MNHEY, CDR2 SMNVEV, per germline (reference sequence). Authors' methods: The authors estimated nucleated cell counts from reference gene primer amplification. Sequencing used immunoSEQ multiplex PCR; TCRdb keeps in-frame clones, though not all of them. That table gives V, J and clone size, and the DNA gave D and trimming. The profile shows a few hundred thousand clones, 80% to 90% of them singletons. The specimen was PBMCs or T cells enriched from blood (not recorded which). The V and J genes are TRBV27 and TRBJ1-1, with TRBD1 identical over 7 bases. This sequence was found in a woman aged 40 to 55 with acute COVID-19. The CDR3 DNA reads as TGTGCCAGCAGTTCGGGACAGTTCACTGAAGCTTTCTTT. Amino acid sequence: CASSSGQFTEAFF.